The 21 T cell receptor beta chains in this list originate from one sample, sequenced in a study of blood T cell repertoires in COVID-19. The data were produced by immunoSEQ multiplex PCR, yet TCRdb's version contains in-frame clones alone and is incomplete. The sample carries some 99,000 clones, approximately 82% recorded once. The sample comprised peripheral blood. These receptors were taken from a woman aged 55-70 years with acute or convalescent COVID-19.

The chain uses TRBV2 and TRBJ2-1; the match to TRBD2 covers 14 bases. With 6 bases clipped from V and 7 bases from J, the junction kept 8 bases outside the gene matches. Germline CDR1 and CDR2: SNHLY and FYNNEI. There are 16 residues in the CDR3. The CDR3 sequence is CASSRSGTSGGNEQFF. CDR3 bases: TGTGCCAGCAGCCGCAGCGGGACTAGCGGGGGAAATGAGCAGTTCTTC.

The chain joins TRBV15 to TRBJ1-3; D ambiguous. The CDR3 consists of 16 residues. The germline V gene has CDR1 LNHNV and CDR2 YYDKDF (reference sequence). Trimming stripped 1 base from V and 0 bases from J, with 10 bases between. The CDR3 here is CATSRVTASSGNTIYF. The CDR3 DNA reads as TGTGCCACCAGCAGAGTCACAGCAAGCTCTGGAAACACCATATATTTT.

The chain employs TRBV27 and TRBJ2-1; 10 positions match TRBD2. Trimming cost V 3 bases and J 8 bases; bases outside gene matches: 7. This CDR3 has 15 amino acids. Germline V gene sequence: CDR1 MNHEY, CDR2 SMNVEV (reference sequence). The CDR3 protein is CASSFSAGGPDEQFF. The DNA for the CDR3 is TGTGCCAGCAGTTTCTCAGCGGGGGGGCCCGATGAGCAGTTCTTC.

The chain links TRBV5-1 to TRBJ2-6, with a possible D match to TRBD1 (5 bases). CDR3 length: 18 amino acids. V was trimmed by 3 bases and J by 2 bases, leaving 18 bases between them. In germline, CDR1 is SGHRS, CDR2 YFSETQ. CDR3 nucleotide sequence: TGCGCCAGCAGCTCCCCAGCTGAAGGGGCGGCTGGGGCCAACGTCCTGACTTTC. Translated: CASSSPAEGAAGANVLTF.

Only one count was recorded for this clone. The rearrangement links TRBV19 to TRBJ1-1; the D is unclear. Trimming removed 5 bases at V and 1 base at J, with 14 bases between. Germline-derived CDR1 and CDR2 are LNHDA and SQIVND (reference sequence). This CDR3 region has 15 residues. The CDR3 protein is CASSLPGRGNTEAFF. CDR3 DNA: TGTGCCAGTAGTCTTCCTGGGCGGGGGAACACTGAAGCTTTCTTT.

CDR3 loop: CASSQRQVPNTEAFF. The CDR3 nucleotides read TGCGCCAGCAGCCAGAGACAGGTCCCGAACACTGAAGCTTTCTTT. V and J are TRBV5-1 and TRBJ1-1, with D possibly TRBD1 on 6 matching bases. This CDR3 contains 15 residues. CDR1 and CDR2 (germline): SGHRS, YFSETQ. The germline V and J ends were trimmed by 4 bases and 1 base, with 14 bases remaining between them. Complete variable domain (other parts from reference TRBV5-1 and TRBJ1-1): KAGVTQTPRYLIKTRGQQVTLSCSPISGHRSVSWYQQTPGQGLQFLFEYFSETQRNKGNFPGRFSGRQFSNSRSEMNVSTLELGDSALYLCASSQRQVPNTEAFFGQGTRLTVV.

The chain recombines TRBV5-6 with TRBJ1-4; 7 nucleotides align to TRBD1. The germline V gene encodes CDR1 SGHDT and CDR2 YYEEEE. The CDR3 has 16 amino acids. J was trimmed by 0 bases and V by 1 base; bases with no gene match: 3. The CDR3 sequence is CASSLKQGATNEKLFF. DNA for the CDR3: TGTGCCAGCAGCTTGAAGCAGGGGGCAACTAATGAAAAACTGTTTTTT.

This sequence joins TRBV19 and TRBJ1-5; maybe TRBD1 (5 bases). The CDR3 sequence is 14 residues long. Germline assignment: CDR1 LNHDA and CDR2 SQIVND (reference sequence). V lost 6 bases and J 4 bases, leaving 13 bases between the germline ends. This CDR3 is CASRGLVFNQPQHF. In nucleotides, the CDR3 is TGTGCCAGTAGGGGACTCGTGTTTAATCAGCCCCAGCATTTT.

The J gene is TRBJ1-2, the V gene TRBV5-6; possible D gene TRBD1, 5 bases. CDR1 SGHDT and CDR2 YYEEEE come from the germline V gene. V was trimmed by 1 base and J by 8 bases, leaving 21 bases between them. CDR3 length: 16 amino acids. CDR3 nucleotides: TGTGCCAGCAGCTTGCGGTTTGGCAGGGAAGGCTTCGGCTACACCTTC. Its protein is CASSLRFGREGFGYTF.

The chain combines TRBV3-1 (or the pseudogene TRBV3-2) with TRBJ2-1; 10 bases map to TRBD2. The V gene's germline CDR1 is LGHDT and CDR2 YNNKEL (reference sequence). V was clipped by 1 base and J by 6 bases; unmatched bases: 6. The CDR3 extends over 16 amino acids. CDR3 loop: CASSQGLAGTLNEQFF. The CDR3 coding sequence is TGTGCCAGCAGCCAAGGACTAGCGGGCACTCTCAATGAGCAGTTCTTC.

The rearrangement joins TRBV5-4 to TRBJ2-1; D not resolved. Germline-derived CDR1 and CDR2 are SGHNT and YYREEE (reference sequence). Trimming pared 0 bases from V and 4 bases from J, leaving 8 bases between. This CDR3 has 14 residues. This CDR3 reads CASSLDPGYNEQFF. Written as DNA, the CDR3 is TGTGCCAGCAGCTTGGATCCGGGTTACAATGAGCAGTTCTTC.

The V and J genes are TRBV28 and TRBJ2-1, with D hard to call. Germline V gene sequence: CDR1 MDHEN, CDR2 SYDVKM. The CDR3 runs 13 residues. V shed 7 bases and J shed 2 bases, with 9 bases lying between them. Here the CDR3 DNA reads TGTGCCAGCATCCCTCTAGCCTACAATGAGCAGTTCTTC. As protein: CASIPLAYNEQFF.

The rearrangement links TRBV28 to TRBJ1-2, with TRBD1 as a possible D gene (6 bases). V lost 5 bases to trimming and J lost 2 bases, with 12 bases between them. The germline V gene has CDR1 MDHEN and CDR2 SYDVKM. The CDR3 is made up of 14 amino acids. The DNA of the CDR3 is TGTGCCAGCAGTCCCCCGACAGGCAACTATGGCTACACCTTC. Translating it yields CASSPPTGNYGYTF.

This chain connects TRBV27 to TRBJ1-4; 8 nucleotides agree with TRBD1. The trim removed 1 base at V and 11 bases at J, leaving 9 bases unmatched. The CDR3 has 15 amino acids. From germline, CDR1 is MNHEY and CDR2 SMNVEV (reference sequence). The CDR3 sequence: CASSLFGQGRRKLFF. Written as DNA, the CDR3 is TGTGCCAGCAGTTTATTTGGACAGGGTCGAAGGAAACTGTTTTTT.

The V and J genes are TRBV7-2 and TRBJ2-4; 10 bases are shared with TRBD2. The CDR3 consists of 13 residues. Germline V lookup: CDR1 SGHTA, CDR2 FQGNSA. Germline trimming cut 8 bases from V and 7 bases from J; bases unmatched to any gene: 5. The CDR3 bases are TGTGCCAGCGGCCTAGCGGGAGCGAACATTCAGTACTTC. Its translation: CASGLAGANIQYF.

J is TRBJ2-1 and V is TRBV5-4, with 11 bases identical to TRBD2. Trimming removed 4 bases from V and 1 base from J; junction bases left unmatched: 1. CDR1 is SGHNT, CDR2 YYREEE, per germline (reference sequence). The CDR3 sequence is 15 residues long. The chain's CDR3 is CASSTSGGSYNEQFF. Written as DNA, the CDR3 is TGTGCCAGCAGCACTAGCGGGGGTTCCTACAATGAGCAGTTCTTC.

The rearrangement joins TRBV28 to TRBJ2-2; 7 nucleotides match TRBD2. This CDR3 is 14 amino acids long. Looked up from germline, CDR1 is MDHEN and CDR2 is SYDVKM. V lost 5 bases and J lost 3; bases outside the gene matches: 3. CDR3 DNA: TGTGCCAGCAGTATACGGGAGGACACCGGGGAGCTGTTTTTT. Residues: CASSIREDTGELFF.

CDR3 DNA: TGTGCCAGTATAACAGCAACTAATGAAAAACTGTTTTTT. It is translated as CASITATNEKLFF. This sequence joins TRBV19 and TRBJ1-4; no clear D. V lost 7 bases and J 0 bases, leaving 6 bases between the germline ends. Germline lookup yields CDR1 LNHDA and CDR2 SQIVND (reference sequence). This CDR3 has 13 residues.

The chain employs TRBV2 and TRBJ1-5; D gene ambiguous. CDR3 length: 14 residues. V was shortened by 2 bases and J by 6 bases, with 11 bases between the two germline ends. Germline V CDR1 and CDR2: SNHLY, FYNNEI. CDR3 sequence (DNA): TGTGCCAGCAGTGAATCGGGGATGGGTCAGCCCCAGCATTTT. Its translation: CASSESGMGQPQHF.

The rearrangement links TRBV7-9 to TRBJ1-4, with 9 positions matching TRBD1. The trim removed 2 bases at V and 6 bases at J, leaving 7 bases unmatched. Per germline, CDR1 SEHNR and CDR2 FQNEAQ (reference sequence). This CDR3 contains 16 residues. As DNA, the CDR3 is TGTGCCAGCAGCTTAATTTCGCGACAGGGGGATGAAAAACTGTTTTTT. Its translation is CASSLISRQGDEKLFF. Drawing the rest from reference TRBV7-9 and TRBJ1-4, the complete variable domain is DTGVSQNPRHKITKRGQNVTFRCDPISEHNRLYWYRQTLGQGPEFLTYFQNEAQLEKSRLLSDRFSAERPKGSFSTLEIQRTEQGDSAMYLCASSLISRQGDEKLFFGSGTQLSVL.

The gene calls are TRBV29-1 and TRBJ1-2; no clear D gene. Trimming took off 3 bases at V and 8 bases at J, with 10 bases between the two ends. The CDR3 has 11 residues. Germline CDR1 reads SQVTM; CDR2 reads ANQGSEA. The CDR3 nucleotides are TGCAGCGTTGATACTAGTGGGGGCTACACCTTC. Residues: CSVDTSGGYTF.